These 3 T cell receptor beta chains share one sample of origin, sequenced in a study of CXCR3-negative and CXCR3-positive naive CD8 T cells. Whole-study results and caveats: Researchers report that CXCR3-positive naive cells carry more hydrophobic TRB CDR3s than CXCR3-negative naive cells.

Carrying UMI labels, the TRB cDNA libraries were prepared through 5' RACE. No DNA is given; TCRdb re-called the 5' RACE reads and lists each CDR3 protein once. This sample's clone table lists 120,000 to 150,000 distinct CDR3 sequences. The antigens of these receptors remain unknown. Sequencing was done on a sample of naive CXCR3+ CD8+ T cells from blood. As to subset: CD45RO-CCR7+CD27+CD95- naive CD8+ T cells expressing CXCR3 (TNR3+). The source is a human donor in good health. Some clones in this sample may be carry-over from other donors' samples.

The chain carries TRBV7-2 and TRBJ2-5; TCRdb names TRBD2, which stays unverified in the absence of DNA. CDR1 is SGHTA and CDR2 is FQGNSA in the germline V gene. The CDR3 runs 15 residues. The CDR3 reads CASSSDSQLLETQYF.

The chain joins TRBV5-1 to TRBJ2-7; no DNA is available, so the TRBD2 call from TCRdb remains unchecked. This CDR3 has 14 amino acids. Germline V gene sequence: CDR1 SGHRS, CDR2 YFSETQ. The CDR3 region is CASYQIGLAKEQYF.

The chain joins TRBV6-5 to TRBJ1-4; TCRdb designates TRBD1, a call that cannot be tested without DNA. This CDR3 contains 17 residues. The germline V gene encodes CDR1 MNHEY and CDR2 SVGAGI. CDR3 in amino acids: CASSWGVQEGINEKLFF.